The entry below describes one T cell receptor beta chain. The sample holds a few counts of this clonotype. Its recognized antigen is unknown. The input lacks base qualities; no much larger clone sits a single base away. This specimen belongs to a study of identical twins (dated by TCRdb to the mid-2010s). With regard to the full study: To test whether fetal clonotypes persist, the study used deep sequencing on TCR alpha and beta repertoires from monozygotic twins, unrelated adults of various ages, and cord blood. Replicate twin experiments were performed at different times using different library preparation protocols to rule out contamination. The research as a whole found: Zero-insertion analyses could be partly confounded by invariant T cells such as MAIT and iNKT, though diverse VJ usage argued against such confounding for most clonotypes. Out-of-frame TCR alpha sequences shared between twins showed an excess of low generation-probability sequences compared with coincidental sharing between unrelated individuals. Because the same donors could not be followed over many years, the conclusions depended on cross-sectional statistical analysis. Abundant cord blood beta clonotypes had fewer insertions, young adult naive repertoires showed a similar but weaker trend, and memory repertoires showed no such trend. Excess twin sharing in beta out-of-frame sequences was weaker because fewer shared sequences lowered the signal-to-noise ratio. In monozygotic twins, out-of-frame TCR alpha sharing was systematically underestimated by recombination models, although the models agreed with sharing between unrelated individuals.

The library was produced with 5' RACE. Sequenced on an Illumina HiSeq 2000. A universal primer binding site was added through template switching, and the final cDNA carried a unique molecular identifier so that TCR cDNA molecules could be counted accurately. Specific primers in the conserved constant-segment region were used to synthesize first-strand cDNA for TCR alpha and beta chains. To control for contamination, every cDNA library carried two barcodes: a SMART-Mk sample barcode plus Illumina barcodes. TruSeq adapter sequences and Illumina sample barcodes were added in two successive PCR steps. The TCR alpha and beta cDNA libraries were sequenced on the Illumina HiSeq platform using custom primers. The original methods were these. Raw reads were processed with MiGEC to extract unique molecular identifiers, and MiXCR was used to determine CDR3 positions. For each individual, recombination models were inferred using an EM algorithm with the repgenHMM and IGoR tools. Shared clonotypes were analyzed with the tcR package in R, and sharing was normalized by the product of cloneset sizes. Out-of-frame nonproductive sequences were analyzed to study raw recombination free of thymic and clonal selection effects. The public sequencing data were trimmed at Q25 with fastp and processed into clonotypes with MiXCR by TCRdb, which kept only in-frame beta chains. Each entry merges the rows of one CDR3 protein and shows their most common DNA and genes. The V and J calls follow TCRdb's processing rather than the paper's. Present in this sample are approximately 500,000 distinct CDR3 sequences, more than 20% of which were seen just once. The biggest ten clones account for 2.9% of the sample.

The CDR3 goes from the cysteine to the phenylalanine over 11 residues. Only the CDR3 DNA stays, 33 bases, in frame from base 1. The germline V gene specifies SQVTM as CDR1 and ANQGSEA as CDR2. A distance of 4 bases separates the germline ends of V and J, which lose 4 bases and 1 base respectively. Every donor was a healthy Caucasian. The twin cohort comprised three pairs of female monozygotic twins, all aged about 18 to 30 years. Positive isolation kits from Invitrogen were used to isolate the CD4+ and CD8+ T cell populations. The same sample was also studied in work on T cells expressing NK-cell markers. That second publication adds: About eight donors provided sorted CD3+CD56+NKG2C+, CD3+CD56+NKG2C- and CD3+CD56-NKG2C+ T-cell subsets, whose TCR beta-chain repertoires were profiled. Among the eight sequenced donors, seven were HCMV-seropositive and one was HCMV-seronegative. To restrict sorting to alphabetaTCR-expressing T cells, an anti-gammadeltaTCR antibody was added in several experiments. In roughly 6 donors, the dominant CD3+CD56+NKG2C+ clonotypes were found to rank among the top 10 CD8+ clonotypes and to make up 1.0-7.0% of CD8+ T cells. Those dominant clonotypes were again the most abundant among CD3+CD56-NKG2C+ cells in a few donors, at about 25-60.1%. Whether the expanded NKG2C-expressing T cell clones were specific for HCMV antigens was left unclear. The study sequenced eight donors, all healthy volunteers chosen at random: three men and five women. A commercial ELISA kit detecting HCMV-specific IgG in serum was used to determine HCMV serostatus. MIGEC was used to demultiplex reads and group the reads by UMI, and MiTCR was used to assemble and quantify clonotypes. Only TCR cDNA sequences supported by at least two reads were kept to exclude erroneous sequences. Downstream repertoire analysis used the tcR package, and clonotypes were matched across fractions by CDR3 nucleotide sequence plus V segment. VDJmatch was used to annotate antigen specificity against VDJdb, with one amino acid substitution in CDR3 permitted.

Recombination linked TRBV29-1 to TRBJ1-2; no D gene call is confident. The receptor was isolated from a woman aged 18 to 35 in good health. The sample consisted of CD4+ T cells sorted from blood. The DNA sequence is given as TGCAGCGTTGGGCATAACTATGGCTACACCTTC. Translated, this gives CSVGHNYGYTF.